This entry lists 8 T cell receptor beta chains sequenced from one sample in a study of monozygotic twins with inflammatory bowel disease. From the 5' RACE reads, TCRdb lists one entry per CDR3 protein and no DNA. The sample holds 400,000 or so distinct CDR3 sequences. Sequencing was carried out using blood. These receptors all stem from a human donor with ulcerative colitis or Crohn's disease, or a healthy co-twin of an affected twin (not recorded which).

This chain uses TRBV9 with TRBJ2-2. Germline CDR1 reads SGDLS; CDR2 reads YYNGEE. This CDR3 spans 13 amino acids. The CDR3 sequence is CASSPRYAGELFF.

CDR3 sequence reads: CASSLWGISTDTQYF. The chain has TRBV5-4 and TRBJ2-3; TCRdb's D gene call, TRBD1, goes unchecked for lack of DNA. The CDR3 sequence is 15 residues long. CDR1 is SGHNT, CDR2 YYREEE, per germline (reference sequence).

The chain recombines TRBV5-4 with TRBJ2-3. The CDR3 length is 16 residues. CDR1 SGHNT and CDR2 YYREEE come from the germline V gene (reference sequence). The CDR3 sequence: CASSLRLQFSTDTQYF.

The gene calls are TRBV6-2 or TRBV6-3 and TRBJ1-5. Germline values: CDR1 MNHEY, CDR2 SVGEGT. This CDR3 region has 13 residues. The CDR3 sequence: CASSYSMVQPQHF.

The J gene is TRBJ2-1, the V gene TRBV14; TCRdb reports TRBD1, a call that lacks DNA to check it against. CDR3 length: 18 amino acids. Germline CDR1 and CDR2: SGHDN and FVKESK. CDR3 region: CASSRKAQIFRGHDEQFF.

J is TRBJ2-7 and V is TRBV5-1; the D call of TRBD2 rests on TCRdb alone, since no DNA is present to check it. The germline V gene encodes CDR1 SGHRS and CDR2 YFSETQ. The length of the CDR3 is 16 residues. The CDR3: CASSLGPSGSSYEQYF.

This rearrangement joins TRBV3-1 to TRBJ2-7; there is no DNA to check the TCRdb D call of TRBD1. The CDR3 extends over 16 amino acids. Germline CDR1 is LGHDT and CDR2 is YNNKEL (reference sequence). The CDR3 region is CASSQGTGQGIYEQYF.

This CDR3 is CASSQERDSSYKQYF. The chain has TRBV4-3 and TRBJ2-7; TCRdb gives TRBD1 as the D gene, but with no DNA this cannot be confirmed. Germline V gene data show CDR1 as LGHNA and CDR2 as YSLEER. The CDR3 has 15 amino acids.